This TCR beta chain was retrieved from a study of blood T cells in healthy people across ages (dated by TCRdb to 2014 to 2015). About the investigation overall: In model experiments, template switching captured roughly one uniquely barcoded TCR beta cDNA molecule for every two T cells. Using the same blood draw, the study looked at two additional independent replicas of 1 million unique cDNA reads for two donors, one aged 18 to 30 and the other aged 80 or older. Donors of different ages were randomly distributed across sequencing lanes to avoid experimental bias. Four age groups were formed from the donors: young (average 16 years), middle-aged (just under 40), aged (around 68) and long-lived (more than 75). Age-related changes in TCR beta repertoire diversity were measured in the study by deep sequencing normalized with unique cDNA molecular identifiers. The investigation overall reported the following: Estimates of total diversity from one million sequenced T cells were regarded as lower bounds and underestimates. Bulk unsorted PBMC profiling prevented conclusive comparison of naive and antigen-experienced compartments. Compared with the aged group, more naive CD4+ T cells, fewer expanded clones and increased TCR diversity were shown by the long-lived group, suggesting age selection. Observed TCR beta diversity correlated strongly with the percentage of naive T cells measured by flow cytometry. Because donor CMV infection status was unknown, age-related changes in expanded clonotypes were potentially confounded. Observed TCR beta diversity per million T cells fell roughly linearly with age, and a significant reduction was already apparent by age roughly 40.

The roughly 39 donors, aged about 6 to 95 years, were systemically healthy Caucasian individuals from Russia. Approximately 10 milliliters of peripheral blood were collected from each donor into EDTA-treated Vacutainer tubes. Ficoll-Paque density-gradient centrifugation was used to isolate PBMCs, with at least 7 million per sample. Total RNA, at least 5 micrograms per sample, was extracted from PBMCs with Trizol reagent. For every donor, flow cytometry on a PBMC aliquot measured the percentage of naive CD45RAhigh/CD27high T cells. Receptor amplification or capture employed 5' RACE. The instrument was an Illumina HiSeq 2500. A second about 7 to 12 cycle PCR used a sample-barcoded 5' primer and a J-beta primer mix. A template-switch 5' adaptor carrying 12 random nucleotides introduced a unique molecular identifier onto each TCR beta cDNA molecule. Each sample yielded at least 3 million CDR3-containing paired-end reads. First-strand cDNA was synthesized from all RNA with the Mint cDNA synthesis kit, primed by a TRBC-specific oligonucleotide. Following uracil-DNA glycosylase treatment, all cDNA underwent a first 18-cycle PCR with the universal primers M1SS and BC2_uni_R. As for how the authors treated the data: Normalization of each sample was performed by random selection of 1 million high-quality reads, each carrying a distinct molecular identifier. Reads sharing molecular identifiers were discarded rather than binned into consensus sequences. MiTCR, with a Q25 quality threshold and the strictest error-elimination algorithm, was used for CDR3 identification, clonotype clustering and error correction. A nonparametric unseen species model with Euler transformation was used to estimate lower-bound total TCR beta diversity. TCRdb reworked the public reads: Q25 trimming with fastp, MiXCR clone assembly, productive beta chains retained. Merged by CDR3 protein, the rows form single entries marked with the most common genes and DNA. The V and J calls here are based on TCRdb, not the publication. For this sample the table gives around 400,000 distinct CDR3 sequences, of which roughly half were detected only once. Over 40% of the sample goes to the ten largest clones.

CDR1 is given as DFQATT and CDR2 as SNEGSKA, both from the germline V gene (reference sequence). Trimming costs V 3 bases and J 5 bases, and their ends lie 10 bases apart. The CDR3 goes from the cysteine to the phenylalanine over 12 residues. The sequence is cut down to CDR3 DNA, 36 bases in frame from base 1. This clonotype occurred a few times. The clone's antigen remains unknown. Within one base of it there is no much larger clone, and no base qualities were kept. The sequence is built from TRBV20-1 and TRBJ1-2, with no confident D gene call. The specimen was blood. The TCR originated in a man between 60 and 70 years old in good health. The DNA sequence is as follows: TGCAGTGCTAGCCGGCCGGTGTATGGCTACACCTTC. Its amino acids are CSASRPVYGYTF.